The T cell receptor beta chain under discussion was sequenced for a study of PD-1 blockade in classical Hodgkin lymphoma. Measured with immunoSEQ multiplex PCR; TCRdb has only the in-frame clones, and not every one. The sample lists almost 20,000 clones, around 86% occurring once. As for this clone: Antigen unknown. Other DNA variants within this sample encode the same CDR3.

V was cut by 2 bases and J by 4 bases, with 9 bases left in between. The CDR3 consists of 14 residues. Germline V gene sequence: CDR1 KGHSH, CDR2 LQKENI. The time point denotes: newly diagnosed, previously untreated cHL patient sample. The CD4+ T cells used were purified from thawed PBMCs through magnetic negative selection. Findings and limits, study-wide: Healthy donors were reported to have higher baseline TCR diversity than newly diagnosed patients.

The chain employs TRBV18 and TRBJ1-3; D unresolved. Input material: CD4+ T cells from blood. The sequence derives from a human donor with classical Hodgkin lymphoma. CDR3 nucleotide sequence: TGTGCCAGCTCACCATCAGGTTCGGGAAACACCATATATTTT. Its translation: CASSPSGSGNTIYF.